The rows below give T cell receptor beta chains drawn from one sample of a study of tumor-infiltrating lymphocytes in primary liver carcinoma. MiXCR, run by TCRdb on the multiplex PCR reads, gives a single entry per CDR3 protein. The sample lists 95,000 to 150,000 distinct CDR3 sequences; around 70% were seen once. The sample consisted of tumor-adjacent normal liver tissue. The receptor set was obtained from a woman in her fifties or sixties with primary liver carcinoma and hepatitis B virus infection. CDR3s include the opening cysteine and the closing phenylalanine or tryptophan. A D gene is named only where the DNA matches it firmly. A clone size is listed for some rows: how often the clone was seen (once, few, many), or a class if it is expanded.

clone_size: NA; v_call: TRBV5-1; d_call: NA; j_call: TRBJ2-3; cdr3_aa: CASSLGTSRTTDTQYF
clone_size: NA; v_call: TRBV11-2; d_call: NA; j_call: TRBJ2-2; cdr3_aa: CASTHRSSETSELFF
clone_size: NA; v_call: TRBV7-8; d_call: NA; j_call: TRBJ2-7; cdr3_aa: CAGSLAHDEQYF
clone_size: NA; v_call: TRBV6-2/TRBV6-3; d_call: NA; j_call: TRBJ1-5; cdr3_aa: CASSYGTGNQPQHF
clone_size: NA; v_call: TRBV11-2; d_call: TRBD1; j_call: TRBJ1-4; cdr3_aa: CASSLAGGQGSSAGLELFF
clone_size: NA; v_call: TRBV5-6; d_call: TRBD1; j_call: TRBJ2-1; cdr3_aa: CAISLGDRAYNEQFF
clone_size: many; v_call: TRBV29-1; d_call: NA; j_call: TRBJ1-1; cdr3_aa: CSVRNGDTEAFF
clone_size: NA; v_call: TRBV11-1; d_call: NA; j_call: TRBJ2-7; cdr3_aa: CASSLAPPTRGFYGLYF
clone_size: many; v_call: TRBV6-5; d_call: TRBD1; j_call: TRBJ1-4; cdr3_aa: CASSSTPGGTNEKLFF
clone_size: many; v_call: TRBV10-2; d_call: TRBD1; j_call: TRBJ1-5; cdr3_aa: CASSFTGEGQPQHF
clone_size: medium-sized; v_call: TRBV11-2; d_call: NA; j_call: TRBJ1-4; cdr3_aa: CASSLQRTGQTNEKLFF
clone_size: NA; v_call: TRBV6-5; d_call: NA; j_call: TRBJ2-3; cdr3_aa: CDNSYSAGSTDTQYF
clone_size: NA; v_call: TRBV11-2; d_call: TRBD2; j_call: TRBJ2-1; cdr3_aa: CASNLGTSGYNGQSF
clone_size: many; v_call: TRBV4-2; d_call: NA; j_call: TRBJ2-1; cdr3_aa: CASSQEGGLLASSIF
clone_size: once; v_call: TRBV12-3/TRBV12-4; d_call: NA; j_call: TRBJ1-5; cdr3_aa: CASSLFKGSTWHF
clone_size: NA; v_call: TRBV19; d_call: TRBD1; j_call: TRBJ1-2; cdr3_aa: CACWDRVYGYAF
clone_size: many; v_call: TRBV12-3/TRBV12-4; d_call: NA; j_call: TRBJ2-1; cdr3_aa: CASSQIQGTEQFF
clone_size: NA; v_call: TRBV6-6; d_call: TRBD2; j_call: TRBJ2-4; cdr3_aa: CAISPVTSGVQVIQCF
clone_size: many; v_call: TRBV12-3/TRBV12-4; d_call: TRBD2; j_call: TRBJ2-1; cdr3_aa: CASSPTSGGGNEQFF
clone_size: few; v_call: TRBV2; d_call: NA; j_call: TRBJ2-5; cdr3_aa: CASSETVNQETQYF
clone_size: NA; v_call: TRBV29-1; d_call: NA; j_call: TRBJ2-1; cdr3_aa: CSVHIGWYNEQFF
clone_size: NA; v_call: TRBV11-2; d_call: NA; j_call: TRBJ1-2; cdr3_aa: CASSLEGAANYGYTF
clone_size: many; v_call: TRBV5-1; d_call: NA; j_call: TRBJ1-2; cdr3_aa: CASRESNYGYTF
clone_size: NA; v_call: TRBV10-3; d_call: NA; j_call: TRBJ2-2; cdr3_aa: CATRGDLNTGELFF
clone_size: many; v_call: TRBV29-1; d_call: NA; j_call: TRBJ1-1; cdr3_aa: CSARGDLNTEAFF
clone_size: NA; v_call: TRBV28; d_call: TRBD2; j_call: TRBJ2-1; cdr3_aa: CTSSRLAGGNRNNEQFF
clone_size: NA; v_call: TRBV11-2; d_call: TRBD2; j_call: TRBJ2-2; cdr3_aa: CTSSPGGLAGAFGGELFF
clone_size: NA; v_call: TRBV4-1; d_call: NA; j_call: TRBJ1-2; cdr3_aa: CTSTFSGTHAGYTF
clone_size: many; v_call: TRBV7-9; d_call: NA; j_call: TRBJ2-3; cdr3_aa: CASSLVGGTDTQYF
clone_size: NA; v_call: TRBV7-8; d_call: TRBD2; j_call: TRBJ2-7; cdr3_aa: CASNVSGSSVYEQYF
clone_size: many; v_call: TRBV7-2; d_call: TRBD1; j_call: TRBJ2-7; cdr3_aa: CASSLQDRGVYEQYF